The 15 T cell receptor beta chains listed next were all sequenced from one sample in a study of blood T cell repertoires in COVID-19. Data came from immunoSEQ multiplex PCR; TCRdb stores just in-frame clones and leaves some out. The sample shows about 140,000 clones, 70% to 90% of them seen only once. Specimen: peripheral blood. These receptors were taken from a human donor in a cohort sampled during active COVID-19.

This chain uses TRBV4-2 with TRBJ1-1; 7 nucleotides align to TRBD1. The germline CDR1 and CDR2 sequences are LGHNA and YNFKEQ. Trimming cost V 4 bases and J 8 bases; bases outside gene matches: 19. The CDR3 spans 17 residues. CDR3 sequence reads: CASSPTGTEPTPEEAFF. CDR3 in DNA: TGTGCCAGCAGCCCCACAGGGACAGAACCAACCCCCGAAGAAGCTTTCTTT.

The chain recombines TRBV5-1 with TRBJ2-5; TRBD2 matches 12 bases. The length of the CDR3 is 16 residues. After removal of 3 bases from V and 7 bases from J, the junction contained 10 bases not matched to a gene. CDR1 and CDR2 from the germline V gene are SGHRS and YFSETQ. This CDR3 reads CASSSRTSGESGTQYF. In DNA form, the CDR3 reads TGCGCCAGCAGCTCCAGGACTAGCGGGGAGAGCGGGACCCAGTACTTC.

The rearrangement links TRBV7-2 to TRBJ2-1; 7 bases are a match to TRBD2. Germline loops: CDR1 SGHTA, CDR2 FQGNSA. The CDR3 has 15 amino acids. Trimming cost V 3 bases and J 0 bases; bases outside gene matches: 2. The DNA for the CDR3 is TGTGCCAGCAGCTTGGGAGGGTTCTCCTACAATGAGCAGTTCTTC. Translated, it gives CASSLGGFSYNEQFF.

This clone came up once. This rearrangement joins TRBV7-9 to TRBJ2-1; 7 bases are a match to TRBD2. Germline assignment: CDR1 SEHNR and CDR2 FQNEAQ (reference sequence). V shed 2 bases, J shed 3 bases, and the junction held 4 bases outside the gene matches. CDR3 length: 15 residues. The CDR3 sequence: CASSLFSGVYNEQFF. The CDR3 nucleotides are TGTGCCAGCAGCTTATTCAGCGGGGTCTACAATGAGCAGTTCTTC.

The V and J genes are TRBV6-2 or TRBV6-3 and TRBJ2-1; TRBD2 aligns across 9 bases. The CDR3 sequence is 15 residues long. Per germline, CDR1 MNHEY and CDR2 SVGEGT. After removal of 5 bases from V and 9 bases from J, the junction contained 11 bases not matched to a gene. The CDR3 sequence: CASSRTLRGGSEQFF. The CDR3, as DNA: TGTGCCAGCAGTCGGACTTTGCGGGGGGGCTCTGAGCAGTTCTTC.

The DNA of the CDR3 is TGTGCCAGCAGTTATGGGGCGGCGGATACGCAGTATTTT. Amino acids: CASSYGAADTQYF. The chain combines TRBV12-3 or TRBV12-4 with TRBJ2-3, with a weak D call TRBD1 (5 bases). V was cut by 4 bases and J by 6 bases, with 11 bases left in between. The CDR3 extends over 13 amino acids.

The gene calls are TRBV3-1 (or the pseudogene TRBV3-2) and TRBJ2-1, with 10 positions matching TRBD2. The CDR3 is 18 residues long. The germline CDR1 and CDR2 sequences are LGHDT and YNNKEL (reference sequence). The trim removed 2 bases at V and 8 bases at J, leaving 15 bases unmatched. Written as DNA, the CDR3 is TGTGCCAGCAGCCAAAAAGGGGGACTAGCGCTTTCATGGGATGAGCAGTTCTTC. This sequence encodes CASSQKGGLALSWDEQFF.

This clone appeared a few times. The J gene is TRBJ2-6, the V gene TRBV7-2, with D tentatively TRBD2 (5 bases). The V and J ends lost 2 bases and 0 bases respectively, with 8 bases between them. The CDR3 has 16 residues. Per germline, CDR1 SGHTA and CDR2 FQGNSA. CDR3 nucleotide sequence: TGTGCCAGCAGCTTAAGAGGGAGCTCTGGGGCCAACGTCCTGACTTTC. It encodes CASSLRGSSGANVLTF. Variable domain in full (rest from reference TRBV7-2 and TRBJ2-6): GAGVSQSPSNKVTEKGKDVELRCDPISGHTALYWYRQSLGQGLEFLIYFQGNSAPDKSGLPSDRFSAERTGGSVSTLTIQRTQQEDSAVYLCASSLRGSSGANVLTFGAGSRLTVL.

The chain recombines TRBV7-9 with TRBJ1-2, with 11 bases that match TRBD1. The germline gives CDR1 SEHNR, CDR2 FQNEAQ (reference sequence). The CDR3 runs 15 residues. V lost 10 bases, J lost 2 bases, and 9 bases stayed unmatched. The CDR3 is CATSLGTGGNYGYTF. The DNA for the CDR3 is TGTGCCACCTCGCTCGGGACAGGGGGAAACTATGGCTACACCTTC.

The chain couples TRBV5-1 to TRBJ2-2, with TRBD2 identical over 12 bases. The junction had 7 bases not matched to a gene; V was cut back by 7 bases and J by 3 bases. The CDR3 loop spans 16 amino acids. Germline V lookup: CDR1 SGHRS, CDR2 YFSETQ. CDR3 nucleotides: TGCGCCAGCCACAACCGACTAGCGGGAGACACCGGGGAGCTGTTTTTT. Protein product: CASHNRLAGDTGELFF.

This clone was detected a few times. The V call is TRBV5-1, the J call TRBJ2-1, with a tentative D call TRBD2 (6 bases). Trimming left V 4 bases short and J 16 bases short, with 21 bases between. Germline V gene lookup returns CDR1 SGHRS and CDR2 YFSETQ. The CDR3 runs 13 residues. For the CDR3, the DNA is TGCGCCAGCAGCAGTCCGGGGACTGGTGGAGACTTCTTC. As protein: CASSSPGTGGDFF.

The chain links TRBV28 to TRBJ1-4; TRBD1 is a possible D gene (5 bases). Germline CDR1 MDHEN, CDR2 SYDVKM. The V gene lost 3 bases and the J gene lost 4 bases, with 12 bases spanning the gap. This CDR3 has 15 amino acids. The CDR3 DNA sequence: TGTGCCAGCAGTTTCCCGGGGAGGGGTAATGAAAAACTGTTTTTT. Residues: CASSFPGRGNEKLFF.

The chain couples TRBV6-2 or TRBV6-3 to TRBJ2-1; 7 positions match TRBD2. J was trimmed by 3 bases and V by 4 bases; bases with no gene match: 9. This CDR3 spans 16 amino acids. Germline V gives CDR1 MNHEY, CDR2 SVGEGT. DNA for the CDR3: TGTGCCAGCAGTTCCGGAGGAGCGGGGCTCTACAATGAGCAGTTCTTC. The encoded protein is CASSSGGAGLYNEQFF.

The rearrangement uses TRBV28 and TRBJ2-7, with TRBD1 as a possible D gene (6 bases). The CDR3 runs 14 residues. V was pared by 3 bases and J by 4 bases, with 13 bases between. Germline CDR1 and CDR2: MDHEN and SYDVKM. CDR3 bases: TGTGCCAGCAGTTTGGCAGGGGTCATTTACGAGCAGTACTTC. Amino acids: CASSLAGVIYEQYF.

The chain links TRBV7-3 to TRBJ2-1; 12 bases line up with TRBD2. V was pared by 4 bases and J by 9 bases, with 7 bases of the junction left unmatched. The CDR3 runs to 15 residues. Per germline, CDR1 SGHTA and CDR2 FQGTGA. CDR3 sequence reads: CASSSWTSGMGEQFF. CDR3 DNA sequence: TGTGCCAGCAGCTCCTGGACTAGCGGGATGGGTGAGCAGTTCTTC.